A single sample is the source of the 14 T cell receptor beta chains below, sequenced in a study of blood T cell repertoires in COVID-19. Sequencing was performed with immunoSEQ multiplex PCR; in TCRdb, only in-frame clones are kept and a portion is missing. The table has 110,000 to 150,000 clones, around 88% seen once; the top ten hold 1.5% to 1.9%. Sequencing input: peripheral blood. The receptor source for this set is a woman in her fifties or sixties with acute or convalescent COVID-19.

The V and J genes are TRBV4-3 and TRBJ1-1, with D maybe TRBD1 (6 bases). The V gene's germline CDR1 is LGHNA and CDR2 YSLEER. CDR3 length equals 18 residues. The V end was cut by 1 base, the J end by 0 bases, with 18 bases between. The CDR3 coding sequence is TGCGCCAGCAGCCAAGGGAGGATCGGGACACCCTTGAACACTGAAGCTTTCTTT. Encoded protein: CASSQGRIGTPLNTEAFF.

The CDR3 sequence is CASQASGGADTQYF. CDR3 DNA sequence: TGTGCCAGCCAGGCTAGCGGGGGGGCTGATACGCAGTATTTT. This chain joins TRBV6-4 and TRBJ2-3; 12 bases map to TRBD2. The V gene end was trimmed by 8 bases and the J gene end by 6 bases; junction bases not matched to a gene: 6. The CDR3 is made up of 14 amino acids. Per germline, CDR1 MRHNA and CDR2 SNTAGT.

The CDR3: CASSRGRGHTDTQYF. CDR3 sequence (DNA): TGCGCCAGCAGCCGGGGGCGGGGGCATACAGATACGCAGTATTTT. The genes are TRBV4-3 and TRBJ2-3; maybe TRBD2 (7 bases). CDR3 length equals 15 residues. The V gene lost 4 bases and the J gene lost 3 bases, with 14 bases spanning the gap. Germline V gene data show CDR1 as LGHNA and CDR2 as YSLEER.

In the case of this clone: At one boundary the junction diverges from the germline segment, which might be a read error. The CDR3 sequence is CASSSRFSHAETQYF. CDR3 nucleotide sequence: TGTGCTAGCAGCTCGCGGTTCAGTCATGCGGAGACCCAGTACTTC. The J gene is TRBJ2-5, the V gene TRBV7-7; unclear D gene. CDR3 size: 15 residues. The germline V gene has CDR1 SSHAT and CDR2 FNYEAQ (reference sequence).

The rearrangement joins TRBV4-1 to TRBJ2-7; a weak D match, TRBD1 (5 bases). Germline lookup yields CDR1 MGHRA and CDR2 YSYEKL. Trimming pared 4 bases from V and 2 bases from J, leaving 12 bases between. This CDR3 is 14 amino acids long. The CDR3 nucleotides read TGCGCCAGCAGCCGAATGGGGCGCCCCTACGAGCAGTACTTC. It translates to CASSRMGRPYEQYF.

The CDR3, as DNA: TGTGCCTGGAGTGTACCGCAGGGGCCGAGCACAGATACGCAGTATTTT. Residues: CAWSVPQGPSTDTQYF. The chain joins TRBV30 to TRBJ2-3, with TRBD1 as a possible D gene (6 bases). V was trimmed by 0 bases and J by 0 bases, leaving 13 bases between them. This CDR3 is 16 amino acids long. Germline values: CDR1 GTSNPN, CDR2 SVGIG (reference sequence).

V is TRBV19 and J is TRBJ1-2, with D maybe TRBD1 (6 bases). The V end lost 5 bases, the J end lost 4 bases, and 14 bases lay between the germline ends. The CDR3 is 14 residues long. The germline CDR1 and CDR2 sequences are LNHDA and SQIVND (reference sequence). The CDR3 DNA is TGTGCCAGTAGTCCAGGGGCCTCCATCTATGGCTACACCTTC. This translates into CASSPGASIYGYTF.

The gene calls are TRBV15 and TRBJ2-7; 7 nucleotides line up with TRBD1. The CDR3 loop spans 13 amino acids. CDR1 LNHNV and CDR2 YYDKDF come from the germline V gene (reference sequence). Trimming at V came to 2 bases and at J to 2 bases, leaving 0 bases not matched to a gene. The CDR3, as DNA: TGTGCCACCAGCAGACAGGGGGCCTACGAGCAGTACTTC. Translating gives CATSRQGAYEQYF.

The chain employs TRBV12-2 and TRBJ2-1; the table calls TRBD2, which could not be checked here. TRBV12-2 is termed a pseudogene. The length of the CDR3 is 18 residues. The CDR3 reads CASRLEVVTSGGDNEQFF. In DNA, the CDR3 is TGTGCAAGTCGCTTAGAAGTGGTAACGAGCGGGGGAGACAATGAGCAGTTCTTC.

The J gene is TRBJ1-1, the V gene TRBV6-4; no clear D. Germline values: CDR1 MRHNA, CDR2 SNTAGT. The CDR3 contains 15 residues. V was shortened by 6 bases and J by 3 bases, with 17 bases between the two germline ends. CDR3 amino acids: CASRPDRGFDTEAFF. The CDR3 region has the DNA TGTGCCAGCAGACCCGATCGGGGTTTTGACACTGAAGCTTTCTTT.

Concerning this clone itself: A read error may account for a junction end that differs from germline. The chain has TRBV7-7 and TRBJ2-3; 7 nucleotides agree with TRBD2. This CDR3 comprises 13 residues. Germline loops: CDR1 SSHAT, CDR2 FNYEAQ (reference sequence). The CDR3 coding sequence is TGTGCTAGCAGCCTCGGGGGGTCAGATACGCAGTATTTT. This translates into CASSLGGSDTQYF.

The CDR3 loop reads CASSLSGNTEAFF. CDR3 sequence (DNA): TGTGCCAGCAGCCTAAGTGGGAACACTGAAGCTTTCTTT. The chain joins TRBV11-2 to TRBJ1-1, with D uncertain. CDR1 is SGHAT and CDR2 is FQNNGV in the germline V gene. Trimming cost V 5 bases and J 1 base, with 8 bases left between them. The CDR3 extends over 13 amino acids. Based on the CDR3 plus reference TRBV11-2 and TRBJ1-1, the full variable domain is EAGVAQSPRYKIIEKRQSVAFWCNPISGHATLYWYQQILGQGPKLLIQFQNNGVVDDSQLPKDRFSAERLKGVDSTLKIQPAKLEDSAVYLCASSLSGNTEAFFGQGTRLTVV.

The chain uses TRBV4-1 and TRBJ2-1; D may be TRBD2 (5 bases). CDR1 and CDR2 (germline): MGHRA, YSYEKL. The CDR3 spans 13 residues. V lost 3 bases and J 6 bases, leaving 9 bases between the germline ends. CDR3 in amino acids: CASSQLRGNEQFF. In DNA form, the CDR3 reads TGCGCCAGCAGCCAGTTACGGGGCAATGAGCAGTTCTTC.

The chain carries TRBV5-6 and TRBJ2-3; possibly TRBD2 for D (5 bases). The CDR3 is made up of 16 amino acids. The germline V and J ends were trimmed by 1 base and 0 bases, with 12 bases remaining between them. Germline V gene data show CDR1 as SGHDT and CDR2 as YYEEEE. The CDR3 DNA sequence: TGTGCCAGCAGCTTGTTTCCGGGAACTAGCACAGATACGCAGTATTTT. It encodes CASSLFPGTSTDTQYF.